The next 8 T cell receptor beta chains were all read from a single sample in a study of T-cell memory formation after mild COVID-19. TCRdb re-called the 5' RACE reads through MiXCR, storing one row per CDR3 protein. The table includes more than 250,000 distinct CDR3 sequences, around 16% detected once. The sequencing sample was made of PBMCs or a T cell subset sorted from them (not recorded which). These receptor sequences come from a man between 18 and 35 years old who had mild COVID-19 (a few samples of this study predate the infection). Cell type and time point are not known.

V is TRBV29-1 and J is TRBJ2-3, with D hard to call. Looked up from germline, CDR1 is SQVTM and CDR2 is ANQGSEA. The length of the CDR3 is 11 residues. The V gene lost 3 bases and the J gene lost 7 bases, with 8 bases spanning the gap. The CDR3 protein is CSVDEENTQYF. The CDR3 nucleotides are TGCAGCGTTGACGAGGAAAATACGCAGTATTTT.

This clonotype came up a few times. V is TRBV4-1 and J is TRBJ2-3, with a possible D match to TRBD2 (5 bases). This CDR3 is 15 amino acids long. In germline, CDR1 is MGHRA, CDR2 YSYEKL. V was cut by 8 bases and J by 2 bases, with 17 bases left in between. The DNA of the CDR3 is TGCGCCAGCGGTGGACTCAGCATTCCCACAGATACGCAGTATTTT. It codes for CASGGLSIPTDTQYF.

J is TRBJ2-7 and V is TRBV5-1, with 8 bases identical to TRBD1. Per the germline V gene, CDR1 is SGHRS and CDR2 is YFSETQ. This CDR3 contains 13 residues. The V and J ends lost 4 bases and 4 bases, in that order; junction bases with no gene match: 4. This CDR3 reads CASSRDRKYEQYF. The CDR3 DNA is TGCGCCAGCAGCCGGGACAGGAAATACGAGCAGTACTTC.

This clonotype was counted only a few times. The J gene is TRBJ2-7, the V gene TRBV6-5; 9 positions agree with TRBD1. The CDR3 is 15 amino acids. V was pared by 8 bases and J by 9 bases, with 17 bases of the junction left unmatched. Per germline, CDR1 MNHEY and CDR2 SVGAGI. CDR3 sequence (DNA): TGTGCCAGCCGCTCCGGGACAGGGAACATGGGGGGGCAGTACTTC. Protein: CASRSGTGNMGGQYF.

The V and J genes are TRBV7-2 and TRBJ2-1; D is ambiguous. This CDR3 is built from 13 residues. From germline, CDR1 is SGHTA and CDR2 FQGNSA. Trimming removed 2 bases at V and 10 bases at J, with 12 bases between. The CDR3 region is CASSLPPIGEQFF. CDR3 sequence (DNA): TGTGCCAGCAGCTTACCGCCAATAGGCGAGCAGTTCTTC.

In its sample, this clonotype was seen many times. CDR3 sequence reads: CASSLGGAPVYNEQFF. The CDR3 DNA is TGCGCCAGCAGCTTGGGCGGGGCTCCCGTCTACAATGAGCAGTTCTTC. This chain joins TRBV5-1 and TRBJ2-1; D perhaps matches TRBD2 (6 bases). V was pared by 0 bases and J by 3 bases, with 13 bases between. Per the germline V gene, CDR1 is SGHRS and CDR2 is YFSETQ. CDR3 length equals 16 residues. The complete variable domain, with remaining parts taken from reference TRBV5-1 and TRBJ2-1, reads KAGVTQTPRYLIKTRGQQVTLSCSPISGHRSVSWYQQTPGQGLQFLFEYFSETQRNKGNFPGRFSGRQFSNSRSEMNVSTLELGDSALYLCASSLGGAPVYNEQFFGPGTRLTVL.

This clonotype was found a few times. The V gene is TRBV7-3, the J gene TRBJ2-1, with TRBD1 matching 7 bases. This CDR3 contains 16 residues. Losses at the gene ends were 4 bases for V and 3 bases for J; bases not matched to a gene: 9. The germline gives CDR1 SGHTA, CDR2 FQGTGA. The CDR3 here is CASSSYGTENYNEQFF. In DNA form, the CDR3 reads TGTGCCAGCAGCTCCTACGGGACAGAGAACTACAATGAGCAGTTCTTC.

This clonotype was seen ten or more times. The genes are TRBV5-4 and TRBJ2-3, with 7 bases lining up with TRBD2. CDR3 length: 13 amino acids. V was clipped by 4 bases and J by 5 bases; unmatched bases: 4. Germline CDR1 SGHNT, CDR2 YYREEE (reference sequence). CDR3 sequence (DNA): TGTGCCAGCAGCGGACTAGTGGAAGATACGCAGTATTTT. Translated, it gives CASSGLVEDTQYF.